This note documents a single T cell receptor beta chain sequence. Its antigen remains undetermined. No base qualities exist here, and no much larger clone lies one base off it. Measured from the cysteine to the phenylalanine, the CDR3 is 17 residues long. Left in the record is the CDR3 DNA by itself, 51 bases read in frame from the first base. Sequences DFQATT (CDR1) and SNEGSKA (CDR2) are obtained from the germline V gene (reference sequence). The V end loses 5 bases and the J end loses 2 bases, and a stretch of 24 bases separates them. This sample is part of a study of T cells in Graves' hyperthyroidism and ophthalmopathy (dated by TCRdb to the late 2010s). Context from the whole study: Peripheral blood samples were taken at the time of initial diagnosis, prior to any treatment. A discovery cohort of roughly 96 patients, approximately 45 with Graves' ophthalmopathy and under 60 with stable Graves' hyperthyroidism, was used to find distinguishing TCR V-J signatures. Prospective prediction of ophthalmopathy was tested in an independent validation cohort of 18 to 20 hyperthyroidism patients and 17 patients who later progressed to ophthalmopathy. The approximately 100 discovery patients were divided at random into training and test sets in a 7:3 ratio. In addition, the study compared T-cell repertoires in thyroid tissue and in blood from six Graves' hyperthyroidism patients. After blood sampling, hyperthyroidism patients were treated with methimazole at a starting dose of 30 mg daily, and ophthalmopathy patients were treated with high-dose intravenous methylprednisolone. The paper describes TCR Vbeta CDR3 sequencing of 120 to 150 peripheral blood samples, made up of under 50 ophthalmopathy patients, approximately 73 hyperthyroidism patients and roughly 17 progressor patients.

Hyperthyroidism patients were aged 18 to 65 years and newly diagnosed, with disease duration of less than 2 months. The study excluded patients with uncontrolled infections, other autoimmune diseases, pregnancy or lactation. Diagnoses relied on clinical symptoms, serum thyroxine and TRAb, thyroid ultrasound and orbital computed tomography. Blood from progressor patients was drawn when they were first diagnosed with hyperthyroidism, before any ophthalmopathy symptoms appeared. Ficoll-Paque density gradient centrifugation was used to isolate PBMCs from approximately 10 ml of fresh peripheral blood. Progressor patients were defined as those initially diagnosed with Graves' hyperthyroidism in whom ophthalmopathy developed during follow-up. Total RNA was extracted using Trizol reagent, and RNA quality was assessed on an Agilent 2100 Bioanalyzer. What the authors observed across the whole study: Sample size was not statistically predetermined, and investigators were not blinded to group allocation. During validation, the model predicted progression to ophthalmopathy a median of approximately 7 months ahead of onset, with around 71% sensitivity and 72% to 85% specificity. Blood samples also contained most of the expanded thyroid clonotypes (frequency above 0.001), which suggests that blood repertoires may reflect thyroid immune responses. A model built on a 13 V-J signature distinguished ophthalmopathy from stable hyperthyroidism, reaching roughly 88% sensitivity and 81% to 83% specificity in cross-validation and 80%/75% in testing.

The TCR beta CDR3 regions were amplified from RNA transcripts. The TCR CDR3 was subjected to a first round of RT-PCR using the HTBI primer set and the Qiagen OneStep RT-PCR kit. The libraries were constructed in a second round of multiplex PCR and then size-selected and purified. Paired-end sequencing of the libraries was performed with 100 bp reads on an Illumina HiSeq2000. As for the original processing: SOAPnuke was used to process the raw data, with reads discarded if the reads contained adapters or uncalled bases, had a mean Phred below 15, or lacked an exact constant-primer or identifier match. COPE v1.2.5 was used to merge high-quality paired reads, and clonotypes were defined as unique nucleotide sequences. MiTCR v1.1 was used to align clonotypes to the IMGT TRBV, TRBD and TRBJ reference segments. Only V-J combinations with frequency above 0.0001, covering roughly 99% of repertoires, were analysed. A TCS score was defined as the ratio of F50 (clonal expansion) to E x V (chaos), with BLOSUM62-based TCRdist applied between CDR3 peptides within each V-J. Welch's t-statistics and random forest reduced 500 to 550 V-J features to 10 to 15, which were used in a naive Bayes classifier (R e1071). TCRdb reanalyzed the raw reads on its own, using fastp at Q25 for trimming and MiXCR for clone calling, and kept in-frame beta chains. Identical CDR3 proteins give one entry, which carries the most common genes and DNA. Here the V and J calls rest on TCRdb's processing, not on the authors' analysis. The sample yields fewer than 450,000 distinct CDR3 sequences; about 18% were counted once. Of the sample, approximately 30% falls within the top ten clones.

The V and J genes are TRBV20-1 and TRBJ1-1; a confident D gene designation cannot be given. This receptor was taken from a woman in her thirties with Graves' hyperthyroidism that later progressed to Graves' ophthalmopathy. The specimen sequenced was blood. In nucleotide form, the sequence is TGCAGTGCTTCCCCGCCGGCAGGCTCGGAGATAAACACTGAAGCTTTCTTT. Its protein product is CSASPPAGSEINTEAFF.